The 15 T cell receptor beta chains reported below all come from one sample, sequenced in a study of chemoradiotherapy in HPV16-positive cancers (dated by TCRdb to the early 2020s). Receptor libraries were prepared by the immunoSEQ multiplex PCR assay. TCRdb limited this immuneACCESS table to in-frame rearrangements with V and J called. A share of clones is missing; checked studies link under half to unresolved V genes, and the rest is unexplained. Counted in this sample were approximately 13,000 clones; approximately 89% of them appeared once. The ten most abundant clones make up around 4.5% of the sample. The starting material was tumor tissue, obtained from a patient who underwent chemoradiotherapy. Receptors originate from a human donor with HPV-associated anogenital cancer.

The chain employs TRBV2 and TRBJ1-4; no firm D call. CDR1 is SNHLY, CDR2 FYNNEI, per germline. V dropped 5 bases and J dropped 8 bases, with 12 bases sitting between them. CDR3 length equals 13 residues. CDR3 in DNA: TGTGCCAGCAGTAGAAATTGGGGAGAAAAACTGTTTTTT. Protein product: CASSRNWGEKLFF.

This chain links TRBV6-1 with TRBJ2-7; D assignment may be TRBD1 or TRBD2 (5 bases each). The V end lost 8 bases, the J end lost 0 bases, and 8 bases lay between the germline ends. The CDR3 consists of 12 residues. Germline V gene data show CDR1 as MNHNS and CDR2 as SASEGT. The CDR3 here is CASWDGSYEQYF. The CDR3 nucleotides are TGTGCCAGCTGGGACGGCTCCTACGAGCAGTACTTC.

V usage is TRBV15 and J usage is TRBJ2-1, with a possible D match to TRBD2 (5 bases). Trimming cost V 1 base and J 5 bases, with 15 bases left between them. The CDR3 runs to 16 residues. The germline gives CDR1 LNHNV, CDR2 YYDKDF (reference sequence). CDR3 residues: CATSRGVGGFDNEQFF. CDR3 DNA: TGTGCCACCAGCAGAGGAGTTGGAGGTTTCGACAATGAGCAGTTCTTC.

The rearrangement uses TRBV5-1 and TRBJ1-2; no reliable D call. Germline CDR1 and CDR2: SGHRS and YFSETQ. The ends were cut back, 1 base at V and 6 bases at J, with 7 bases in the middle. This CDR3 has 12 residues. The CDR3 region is CASSLLGNGYTF. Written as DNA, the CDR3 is TGCGCCAGCAGCTTGCTTGGGAATGGCTACACCTTC.

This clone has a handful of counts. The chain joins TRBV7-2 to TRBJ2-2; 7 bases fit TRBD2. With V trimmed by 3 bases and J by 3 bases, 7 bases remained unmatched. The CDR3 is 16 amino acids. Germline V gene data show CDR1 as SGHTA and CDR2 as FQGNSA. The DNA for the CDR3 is TGTGCCAGCAGCTTTGTAGCGGGCTTTGACACCGGGGAGCTGTTTTTT. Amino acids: CASSFVAGFDTGELFF.

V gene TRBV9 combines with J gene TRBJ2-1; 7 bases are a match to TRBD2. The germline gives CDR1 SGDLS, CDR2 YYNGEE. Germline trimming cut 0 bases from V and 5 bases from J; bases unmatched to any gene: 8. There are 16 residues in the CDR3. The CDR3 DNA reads TGTGCCAGCAGCGTAGGGTCGGGAGGACGACACAATGAGCAGTTCTTC. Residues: CASSVGSGGRHNEQFF.

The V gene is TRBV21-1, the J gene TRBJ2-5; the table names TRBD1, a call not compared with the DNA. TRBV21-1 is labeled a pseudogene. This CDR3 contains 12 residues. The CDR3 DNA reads TGTGCCAACAGGGACAAGAAAGAGACCCAGTACTTC. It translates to CANRDKKETQYF.

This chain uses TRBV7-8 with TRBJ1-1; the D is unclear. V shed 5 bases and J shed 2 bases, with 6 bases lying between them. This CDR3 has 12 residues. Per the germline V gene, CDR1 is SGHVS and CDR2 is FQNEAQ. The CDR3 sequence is CASSPDNTEAFF. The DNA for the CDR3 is TGTGCCAGCAGCCCTGATAACACTGAAGCTTTCTTT.

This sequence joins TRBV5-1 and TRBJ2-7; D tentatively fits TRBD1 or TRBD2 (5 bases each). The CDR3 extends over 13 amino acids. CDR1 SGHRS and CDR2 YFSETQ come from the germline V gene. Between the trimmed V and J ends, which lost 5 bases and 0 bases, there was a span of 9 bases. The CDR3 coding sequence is TGCGCCAGCAGAGGGACGGACTCCTACGAGCAGTACTTC. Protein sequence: CASRGTDSYEQYF.

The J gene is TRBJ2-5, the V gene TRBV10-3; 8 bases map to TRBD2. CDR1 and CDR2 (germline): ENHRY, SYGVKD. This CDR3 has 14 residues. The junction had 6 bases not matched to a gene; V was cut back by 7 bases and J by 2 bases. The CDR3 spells CAIKAGGNQETQYF. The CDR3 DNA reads TGTGCCATCAAGGCGGGAGGCAATCAAGAGACCCAGTACTTC.

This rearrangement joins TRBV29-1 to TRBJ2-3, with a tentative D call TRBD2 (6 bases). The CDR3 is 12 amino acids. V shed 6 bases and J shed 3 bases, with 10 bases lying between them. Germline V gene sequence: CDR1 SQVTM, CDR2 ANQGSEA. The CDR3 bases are TGCAGCGTCTACGGGGGAACAGATACGCAGTATTTT. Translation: CSVYGGTDTQYF.

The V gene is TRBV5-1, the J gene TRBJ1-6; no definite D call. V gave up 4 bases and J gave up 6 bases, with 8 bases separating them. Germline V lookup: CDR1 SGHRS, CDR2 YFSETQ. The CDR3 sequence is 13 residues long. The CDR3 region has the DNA TGCGCCAGCAGCGCCGACTTTAATTCACCCCTCCACTTT. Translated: CASSADFNSPLHF.

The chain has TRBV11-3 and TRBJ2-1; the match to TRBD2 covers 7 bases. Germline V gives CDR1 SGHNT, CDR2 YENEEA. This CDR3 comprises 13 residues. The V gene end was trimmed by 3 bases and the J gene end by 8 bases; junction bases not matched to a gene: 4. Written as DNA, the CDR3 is TGTGCCAGCAGCTTCCTGGGAGGGGATGAGCAGTTCTTC. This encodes CASSFLGGDEQFF.

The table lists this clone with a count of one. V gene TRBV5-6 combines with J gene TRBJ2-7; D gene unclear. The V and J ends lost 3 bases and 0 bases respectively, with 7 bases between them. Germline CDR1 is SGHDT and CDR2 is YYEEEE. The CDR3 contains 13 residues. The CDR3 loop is CASSSIASYEQYF. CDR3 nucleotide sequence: TGTGCCAGCAGCTCCATAGCCTCCTACGAGCAGTACTTC.

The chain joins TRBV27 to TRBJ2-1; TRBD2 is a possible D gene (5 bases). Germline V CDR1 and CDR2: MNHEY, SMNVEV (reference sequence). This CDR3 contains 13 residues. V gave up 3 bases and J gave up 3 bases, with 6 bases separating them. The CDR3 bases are TGTGCCAGCAGTTTCCGGGACTACAATGAGCAGTTCTTC. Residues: CASSFRDYNEQFF.